The present T cell receptor (beta chain) was sequenced within a study of T-cell reconstitution after alpha-beta-depleted transplantation in children. Regarding the study as a whole: A year had passed since transplant, and T-cell counts and diversity by then came mostly from newly produced T cells. Surviving recipient T cells and thymic progenitors produced the high day-60 TCRbeta diversity seen in some patients. Expanded graft clones, several hundred of them, were reportedly the source of alpha-beta T cells about two months after transplant.

CDR1 and CDR2 (germline): MNHEY, SMNVEV (reference sequence). The CDR3 consists of 17 residues. The V segment lost 2 bases and the J segment 1 base; nucleotides outside the gene matches: 8. The authors prepared the TCRbeta library with unique molecular identifiers. TCRdb reprocessed the PCR reads with MiXCR, giving one entry per CDR3 protein. This table has a few hundred thousand distinct CDR3 sequences, around a tenth appearing once. There are many counts of this clonotype. Its matching antigen is unknown. The sequences come from peripheral blood, collected 180 days after TCRalphabeta/CD19-depleted stem cell transplant. The TCR comes from a male patient between 2 and 10 years old who had a stem cell transplant for chronic granulomatous disease, so the T cells may come from the graft donor. V gene TRBV27 combines with J gene TRBJ2-5; TRBD2 matches at 9 bases. The CDR3 sequence is CASSLKTSGKVQETQYF. For the CDR3, the DNA is TGTGCCAGCAGTTTAAAGACTAGCGGCAAAGTCCAAGAGACCCAGTACTTC.